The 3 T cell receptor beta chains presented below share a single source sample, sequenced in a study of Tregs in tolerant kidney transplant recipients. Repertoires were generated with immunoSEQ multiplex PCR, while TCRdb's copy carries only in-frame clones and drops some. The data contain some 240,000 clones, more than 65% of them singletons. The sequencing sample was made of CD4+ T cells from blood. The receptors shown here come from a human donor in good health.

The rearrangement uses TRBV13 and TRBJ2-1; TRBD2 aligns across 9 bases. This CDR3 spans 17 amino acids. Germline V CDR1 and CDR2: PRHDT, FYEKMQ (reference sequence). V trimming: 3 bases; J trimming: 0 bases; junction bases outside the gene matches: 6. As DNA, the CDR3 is TGTGCCAGCAGCTTGGTGGCGGGAGGGCCCTCCTACAATGAGCAGTTCTTC. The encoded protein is CASSLVAGGPSYNEQFF.

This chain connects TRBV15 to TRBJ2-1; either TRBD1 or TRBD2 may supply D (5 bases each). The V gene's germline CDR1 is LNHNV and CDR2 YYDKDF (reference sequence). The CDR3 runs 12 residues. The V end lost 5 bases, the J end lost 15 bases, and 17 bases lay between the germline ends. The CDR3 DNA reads TGTGCCACCAGCTTTGGCCGGGCAGGGACGTTCTTC. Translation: CATSFGRAGTFF.

The DNA for the CDR3 is TGTGCCAGTAGTATAGATCCTTGGGATGAGCAGTTCTTC. It yields the protein CASSIDPWDEQFF. This chain joins TRBV19 and TRBJ2-1, with D hard to call. The CDR3 consists of 13 residues. V was clipped by 0 bases and J by 8 bases, with 8 bases between them. Germline lookup yields CDR1 LNHDA and CDR2 SQIVND (reference sequence).